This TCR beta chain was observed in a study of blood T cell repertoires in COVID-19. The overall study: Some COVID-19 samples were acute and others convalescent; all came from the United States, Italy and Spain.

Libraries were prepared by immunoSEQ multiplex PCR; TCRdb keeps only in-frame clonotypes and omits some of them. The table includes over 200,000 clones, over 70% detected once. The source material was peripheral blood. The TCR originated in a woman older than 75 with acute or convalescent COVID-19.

CDR3 region: CASSKGTKDPLAAIDTDTQYF. CDR3 DNA sequence: TGTGCCAGCAGCAAAGGGACAAAGGACCCACTAGCGGCCATAGACACAGATACGCAGTATTTT. The chain carries TRBV21-1 and TRBJ2-3; TRBD2, the table's D call, was not compared with the DNA. TRBV21-1 corresponds to a pseudogene. The CDR3 runs 21 residues.